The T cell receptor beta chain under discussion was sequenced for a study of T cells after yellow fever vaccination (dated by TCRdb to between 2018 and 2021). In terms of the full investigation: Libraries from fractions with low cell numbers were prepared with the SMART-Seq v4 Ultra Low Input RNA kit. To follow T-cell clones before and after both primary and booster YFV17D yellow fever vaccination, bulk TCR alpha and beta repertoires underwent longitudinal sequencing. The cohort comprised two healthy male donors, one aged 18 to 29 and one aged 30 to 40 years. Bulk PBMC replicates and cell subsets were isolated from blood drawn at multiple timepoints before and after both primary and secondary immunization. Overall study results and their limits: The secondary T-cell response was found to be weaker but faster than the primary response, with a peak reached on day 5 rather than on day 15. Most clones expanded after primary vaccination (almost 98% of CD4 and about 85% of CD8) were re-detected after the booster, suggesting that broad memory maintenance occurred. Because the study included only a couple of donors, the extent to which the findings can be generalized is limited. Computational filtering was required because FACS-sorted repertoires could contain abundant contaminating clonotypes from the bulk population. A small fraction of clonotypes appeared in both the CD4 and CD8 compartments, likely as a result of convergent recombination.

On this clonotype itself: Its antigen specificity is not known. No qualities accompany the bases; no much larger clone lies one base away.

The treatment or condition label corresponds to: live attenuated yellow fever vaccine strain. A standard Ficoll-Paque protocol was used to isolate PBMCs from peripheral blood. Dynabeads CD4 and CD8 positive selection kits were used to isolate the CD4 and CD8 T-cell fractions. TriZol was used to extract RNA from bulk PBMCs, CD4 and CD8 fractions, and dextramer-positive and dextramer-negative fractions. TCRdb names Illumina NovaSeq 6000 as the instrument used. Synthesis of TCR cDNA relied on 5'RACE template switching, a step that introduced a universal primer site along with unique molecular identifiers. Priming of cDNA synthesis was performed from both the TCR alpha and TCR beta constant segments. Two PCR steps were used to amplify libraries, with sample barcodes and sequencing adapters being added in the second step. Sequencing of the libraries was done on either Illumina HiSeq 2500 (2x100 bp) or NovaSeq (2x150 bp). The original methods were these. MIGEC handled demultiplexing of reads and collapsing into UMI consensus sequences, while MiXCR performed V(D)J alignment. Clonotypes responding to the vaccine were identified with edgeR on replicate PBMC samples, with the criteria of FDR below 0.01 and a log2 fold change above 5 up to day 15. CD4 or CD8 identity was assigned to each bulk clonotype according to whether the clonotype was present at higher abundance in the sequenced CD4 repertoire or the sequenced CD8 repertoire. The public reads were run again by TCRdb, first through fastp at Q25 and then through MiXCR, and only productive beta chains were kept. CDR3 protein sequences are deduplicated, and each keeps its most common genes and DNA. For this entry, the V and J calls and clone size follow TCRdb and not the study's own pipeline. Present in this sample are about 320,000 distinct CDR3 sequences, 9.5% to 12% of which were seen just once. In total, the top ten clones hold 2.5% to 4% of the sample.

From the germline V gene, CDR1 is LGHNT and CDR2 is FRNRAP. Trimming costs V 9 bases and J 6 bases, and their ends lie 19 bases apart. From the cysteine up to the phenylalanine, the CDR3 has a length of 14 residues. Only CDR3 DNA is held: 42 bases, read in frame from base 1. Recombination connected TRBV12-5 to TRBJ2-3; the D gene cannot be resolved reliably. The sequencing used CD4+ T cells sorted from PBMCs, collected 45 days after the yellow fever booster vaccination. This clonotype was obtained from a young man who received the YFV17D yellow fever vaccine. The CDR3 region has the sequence CASSILQFADTQYF. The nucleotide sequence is TGTGCTAGCAGTATACTGCAGTTTGCCGATACGCAGTATTTT. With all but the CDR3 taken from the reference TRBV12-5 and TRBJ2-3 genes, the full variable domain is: DARVTQTPRHKVTEMGQEVTMRCQPILGHNTVFWYRQTMMQGLELLAYFRNRAPLDDSGMPKDRFSAEMPDATLATLKIQPSEPRDSAVYFCASSILQFADTQYFGPGTRLTVL.